This T cell receptor (beta chain) was sequenced for a study of blood T cell repertoires in COVID-19. J gave up 5 bases and V 4 bases, and 13 bases lay outside the gene matches. Germline CDR1 and CDR2: GTSNPN and SVGIG (reference sequence). The CDR3 extends over 17 amino acids. Using immunoSEQ multiplex PCR, the repertoire was profiled, and TCRdb retains in-frame clones only, with some absent. The profile shows about 210,000 clones, over 80% of them singletons. The sequencing sample was made of PBMCs or T cells enriched from blood (not recorded which). This receptor was taken from a young man with acute COVID-19. The chain uses TRBV30 and TRBJ2-6; the match to TRBD1 covers 8 bases. CDR3 DNA sequence: TGTGCCTGGAATACCGGGACAGGTTTTCCGAGGGCCAACGTCCTGACTTTC. Amino acids: CAWNTGTGFPRANVLTF.